This is a list of T cell receptor beta chains from one sample in a study of technical replicates of blood from several donors. Using immunoSEQ multiplex PCR, the repertoire was profiled, and TCRdb retains in-frame clones only, with some absent. The repertoire holds 60,000 to 65,000 clones, 86% seen once, with approximately 5% in the top ten. Source material: PBMCs. Receptors originate from a human donor in good health. Some clones in this sample may be carry-over from other donors' samples. Each CDR3 is given with its conserved first and last residue. A D gene is named only where the DNA matches it firmly. The listing skips clone size in some rows; elsewhere it reads once, few, many or a size class.

DNA,CDR3,D,V,size,J
TGCGCCAGCAGCTCCCGGGACAGCTACACTGAAGCTTTCTTT,CASSSRDSYTEAFF,TRBD1,TRBV5-1,.,TRBJ1-1
TGTGCCAGCAGCTTAGGGGGGCGTGCGACCCAGTACTTC,CASSLGGRATQYF,.,TRBV13,.,TRBJ2-5
TGCGCCAGCAGCCAAGAGATGGGGGCGGGGGTCGAGCGAACTGAAGCTTTCTTT,CASSQEMGAGVERTEAFF,.,TRBV4-3,.,TRBJ1-1
TGTGCCAGCAGCTCTCAGGGGGACCGCTCGCCCCAGCATTTT,CASSSQGDRSPQHF,TRBD1,TRBV7-9,.,TRBJ1-5
TGCGCCAGCAGCTTTTTCGGGGAAACGGGAAACACCATATATTTT,CASSFFGETGNTIYF,.,TRBV5-1,once,TRBJ1-3
TGTGCCAGCAGCCGCTTCGGGGGAGGGCAGCCCCAGCATTTT,CASSRFGGGQPQHF,.,TRBV13,.,TRBJ1-5
TGCGCCAGCAGCTTGGACAGGGGGCTTGGTGGCTACACCTTC,CASSLDRGLGGYTF,TRBD1,TRBV5-1,.,TRBJ1-2
TGTGCCAGCAGCGTCCAAGTCGGGAATACGCAGTATTTT,CASSVQVGNTQYF,.,TRBV9,.,TRBJ2-3
TGTGCCAGCAGCTCCAATCTCAGACTAGCGGGGGCTTACGAGCAGTACTTC,CASSSNLRLAGAYEQYF,TRBD2,TRBV5-4,.,TRBJ2-7
TGCGCCAGCAGCCAAGTGTTAGGGGGCTCCTACAATGAGCAGTTCTTC,CASSQVLGGSYNEQFF,.,TRBV4-3,.,TRBJ2-1
TGTGCCAGCAGCGTAGATATGAACACTGAAGCTTTCTTT,CASSVDMNTEAFF,.,TRBV9,.,TRBJ1-1
TGTGCCAGCAGTGGGGGAAAGGGAGGCCCTGAAGCTTTCTTT,CASSGGKGGPEAFF,.,TRBV25-1,.,TRBJ1-1
TGTGCCAGCAGCTGGCGGGACAGGGCTAGTGGCTACACCTTC,CASSWRDRASGYTF,TRBD1,TRBV5-6,once,TRBJ1-2
TGTGCCAGCAGCCAAGATAACAATGAGCAGTTCTTC,CASSQDNNEQFF,.,TRBV4-2,.,TRBJ2-1
TGCAGTGCTCTGAGGGTGGGTGAGCAGTACTTC,CSALRVGEQYF,.,TRBV20-1,.,TRBJ2-7
TGTGCCAGCAGCTTACGGGGGAACACTGAAGCTTTCTTT,CASSLRGNTEAFF,.,TRBV7-3,.,TRBJ1-1
TGCGCCAGCAGCCAAGATAGACGAACTACCTCCTACAATGAGCAGTTCTTC,CASSQDRRTTSYNEQFF,.,TRBV4-1,.,TRBJ2-1
TGCAGTGGTGGTAGCGGTTCCGAGCAGTACTTC,CSGGSGSEQYF,.,TRBV20-1,.,TRBJ2-7
TGTGCCACCAGCAGGACAGGGGCCTACGAGCAGTACTTC,CATSRTGAYEQYF,TRBD1,TRBV15,.,TRBJ2-7
TGTGCCATCACCCTGTCCGGGAACACTGAAGCTTTCTTT,CAITLSGNTEAFF,.,TRBV10-3,.,TRBJ1-1
TGTGCCAGCAGCGCCGGGACAGGGGGCTACGAGCAGTACTTC,CASSAGTGGYEQYF,TRBD1,TRBV5-4,.,TRBJ2-7
TGTGCCAGCGACTGGACTTCCTACGAGCAGTACTTC,CASDWTSYEQYF,.,TRBV6-1,.,TRBJ2-7
TGCGCCAGCAGCCAAACTACCGACTCCGTATACAATGAGCAGTTCTTC,CASSQTTDSVYNEQFF,.,TRBV4-3,few,TRBJ2-1
TGTGCCAGCAGCCAAGCTCTAGCGGGTAGCTCCTACGAGCAGTACTTC,CASSQALAGSSYEQYF,TRBD2,TRBV4-2,.,TRBJ2-7
TGTGCCAGCAGTGAAGCGTGGCTAGCGGGAACCACCGGGAGTGAGCAGTTCTTC,CASSEAWLAGTTGSEQFF,TRBD2,TRBV6-1,.,TRBJ2-1
TGTGCCAGAAGCCGAATTGAGGAATTCACAGATACGCAGTATTTT,CARSRIEEFTDTQYF,.,TRBV5-3,.,TRBJ2-3
TGTGCCAGCAGCCTAGGATCCGGGGAGCTGTTTTTT,CASSLGSGELFF,.,TRBV7-3,.,TRBJ2-2
TGTGCCAGCAGCGTTACAGCAACTAATGAAAAACTGTTTTTT,CASSVTATNEKLFF,.,TRBV9,.,TRBJ1-4
TGTGCCAGCAGAAAAGACAGGGTGGGGCAGCCCCAGCATTTT,CASRKDRVGQPQHF,TRBD1,TRBV6-5,.,TRBJ1-5
TGTGCTAGTGGTTTGACGTTCAGGGGGGCTTTCTTT,CASGLTFRGAFF,TRBD1,TRBV12-5,.,TRBJ1-1
TGCAGCGCAACCAGGGGGCTTGGCGAGCAGTACTTC,CSATRGLGEQYF,TRBD1,TRBV29-1,.,TRBJ2-7